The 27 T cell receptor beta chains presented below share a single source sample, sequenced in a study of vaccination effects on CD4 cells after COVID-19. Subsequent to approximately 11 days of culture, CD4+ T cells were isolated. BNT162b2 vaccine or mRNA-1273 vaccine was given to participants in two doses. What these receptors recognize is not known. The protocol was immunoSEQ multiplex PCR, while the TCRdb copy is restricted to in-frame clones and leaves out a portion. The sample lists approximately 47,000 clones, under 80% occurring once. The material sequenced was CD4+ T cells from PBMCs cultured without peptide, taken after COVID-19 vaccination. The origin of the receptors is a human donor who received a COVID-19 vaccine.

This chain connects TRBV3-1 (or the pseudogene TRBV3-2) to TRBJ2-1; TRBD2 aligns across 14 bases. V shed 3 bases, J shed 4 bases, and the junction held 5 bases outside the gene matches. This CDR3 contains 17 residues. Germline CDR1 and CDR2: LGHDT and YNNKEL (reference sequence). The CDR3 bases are TGTGCCAGCAGCCACTCTGGGACTAGCGGGGGTTACAATGAGCAGTTCTTC. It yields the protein CASSHSGTSGGYNEQFF.

CDR3 region: CASSLGQNYGYTF. The DNA for the CDR3 is TGTGCCAGTAGCCTAGGACAGAACTATGGCTACACCTTC. V is TRBV19 and J is TRBJ1-2, with D perhaps TRBD1 (6 bases). Germline V gene sequence: CDR1 LNHDA, CDR2 SQIVND (reference sequence). V was clipped by 6 bases and J by 2 bases, with 10 bases between them. This CDR3 is built from 13 residues.

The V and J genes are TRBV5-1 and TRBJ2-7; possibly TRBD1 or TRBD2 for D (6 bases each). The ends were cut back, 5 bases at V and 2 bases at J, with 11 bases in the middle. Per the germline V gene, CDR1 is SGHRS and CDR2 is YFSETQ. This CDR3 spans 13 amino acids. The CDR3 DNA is TGCGCCAGCAGGGCGGGACAAACCTACGAGCAGTACTTC. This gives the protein CASRAGQTYEQYF.

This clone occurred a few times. The CDR3 region is CASSLNSLAARYNEQFF. DNA of the CDR3: TGTGCCAGCAGCTTAAATTCACTAGCGGCTCGATACAATGAGCAGTTCTTC. The chain carries TRBV7-9 and TRBJ2-1, with TRBD2 identical over 8 bases. Germline loops: CDR1 SEHNR, CDR2 FQNEAQ (reference sequence). The CDR3 contains 17 residues. The V and J ends lost 2 bases and 4 bases, in that order; junction bases with no gene match: 10. Looking up the rest from reference TRBV7-9 and TRBJ2-1 gives the full variable domain: DTGVSQNPRHKITKRGQNVTFRCDPISEHNRLYWYRQTLGQGPEFLTYFQNEAQLEKSRLLSDRFSAERPKGSFSTLEIQRTEQGDSAMYLCASSLNSLAARYNEQFFGPGTRLTVL.

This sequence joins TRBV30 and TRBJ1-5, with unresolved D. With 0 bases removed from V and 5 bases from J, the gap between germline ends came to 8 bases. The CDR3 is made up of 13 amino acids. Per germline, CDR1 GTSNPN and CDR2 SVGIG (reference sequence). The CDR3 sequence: CAWSVGAHQPQHF. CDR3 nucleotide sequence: TGTGCCTGGAGTGTGGGAGCCCATCAGCCCCAGCATTTT.

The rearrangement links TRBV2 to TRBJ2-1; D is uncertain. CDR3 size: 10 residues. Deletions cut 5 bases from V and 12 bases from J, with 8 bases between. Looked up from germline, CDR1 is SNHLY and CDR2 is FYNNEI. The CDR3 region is CASSSERQFF. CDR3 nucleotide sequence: TGTGCCAGCAGTTCGGAAAGGCAGTTCTTC.

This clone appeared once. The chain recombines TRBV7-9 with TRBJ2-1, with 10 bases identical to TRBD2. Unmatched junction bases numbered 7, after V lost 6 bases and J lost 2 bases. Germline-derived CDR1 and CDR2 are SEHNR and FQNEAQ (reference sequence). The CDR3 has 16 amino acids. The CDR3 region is CASSPGLAEAYNEQFF. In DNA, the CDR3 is TGTGCCAGCAGTCCTGGACTAGCGGAGGCCTACAATGAGCAGTTCTTC.

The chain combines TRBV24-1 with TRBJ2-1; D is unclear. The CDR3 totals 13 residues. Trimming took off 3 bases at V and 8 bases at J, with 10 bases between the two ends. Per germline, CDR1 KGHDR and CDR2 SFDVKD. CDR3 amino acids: CATSDRNLDEQFF. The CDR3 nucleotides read TGTGCCACCAGTGATAGGAATCTCGATGAGCAGTTCTTC.

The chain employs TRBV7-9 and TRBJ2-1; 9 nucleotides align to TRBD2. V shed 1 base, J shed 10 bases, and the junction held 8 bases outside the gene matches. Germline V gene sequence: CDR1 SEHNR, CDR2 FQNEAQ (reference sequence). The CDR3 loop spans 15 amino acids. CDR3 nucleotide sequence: TGTGCCAGCAGCTTAGGGGTGACTAGCGGATACGAGCAGTTCTTC. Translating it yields CASSLGVTSGYEQFF.

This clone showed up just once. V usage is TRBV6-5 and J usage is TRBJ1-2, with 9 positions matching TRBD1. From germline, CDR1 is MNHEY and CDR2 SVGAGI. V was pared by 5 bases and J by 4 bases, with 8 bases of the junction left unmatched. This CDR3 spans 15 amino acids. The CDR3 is CASSRGQGEGYGYTF. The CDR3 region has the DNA TGTGCCAGCAGTAGGGGACAGGGTGAAGGCTATGGCTACACCTTC.

The DNA for the CDR3 is TGTGCCATCAGTGGTAAGACAGGGCTCAATAGCAATCAGCCCCAGCATTTT. It translates to CAISGKTGLNSNQPQHF. This chain uses TRBV10-3 with TRBJ1-5; TRBD1 matches at 7 bases. CDR3 length: 17 residues. Germline V gene data show CDR1 as ENHRY and CDR2 as SYGVKD. V dropped 4 bases and J dropped 0; count of bases not matched to a gene: 9.

CDR3 residues: CASSHQRDSVYGYTF. In DNA form, the CDR3 reads TGTGCCAGCAGCCACCAAAGGGACAGCGTCTATGGCTACACCTTC. The chain links TRBV4-2 to TRBJ1-2; the match to TRBD1 covers 7 bases. J lost 4 bases, V lost 3 bases, and 8 bases had no gene match. There are 15 residues in the CDR3. CDR1 and CDR2 (germline): LGHNA, YNFKEQ.

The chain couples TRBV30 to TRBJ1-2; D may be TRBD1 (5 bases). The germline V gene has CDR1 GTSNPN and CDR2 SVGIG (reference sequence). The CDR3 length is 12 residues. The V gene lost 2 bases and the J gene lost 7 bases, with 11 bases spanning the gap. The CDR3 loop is CAWSLVGPGYTF. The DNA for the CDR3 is TGTGCCTGGAGTTTGGTGGGGCCTGGCTACACCTTC.

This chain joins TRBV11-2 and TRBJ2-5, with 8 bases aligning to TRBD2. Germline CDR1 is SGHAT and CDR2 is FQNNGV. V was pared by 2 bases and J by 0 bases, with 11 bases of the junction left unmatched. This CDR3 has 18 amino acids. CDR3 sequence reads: CASSLKVRAGVYQETQYF. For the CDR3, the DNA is TGTGCCAGCAGCTTAAAGGTCCGAGCGGGGGTGTACCAAGAGACCCAGTACTTC.

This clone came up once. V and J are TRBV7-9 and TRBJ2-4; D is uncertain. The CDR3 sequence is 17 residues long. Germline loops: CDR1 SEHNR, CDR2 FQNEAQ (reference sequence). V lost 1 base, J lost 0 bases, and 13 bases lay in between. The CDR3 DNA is TGTGCCAGCAGCTTAGTAGGCTTTGGGGAAGCCAAAAACATTCAGTACTTC. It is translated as CASSLVGFGEAKNIQYF.

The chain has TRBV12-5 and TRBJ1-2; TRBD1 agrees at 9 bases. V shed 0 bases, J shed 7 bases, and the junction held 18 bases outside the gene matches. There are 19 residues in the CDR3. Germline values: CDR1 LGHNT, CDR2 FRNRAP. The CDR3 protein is CASGLVPRVPQGAVSGYTF. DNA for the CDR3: TGTGCTAGTGGTTTGGTTCCCCGGGTCCCACAGGGGGCGGTGAGTGGCTACACCTTC.

This chain's CDR3 is CASRASGRGDEQYF. CDR3 nucleotides: TGTGCCAGCAGGGCTAGCGGGAGGGGCGACGAGCAGTACTTC. The chain employs TRBV6-5 and TRBJ2-7; 12 nucleotides agree with TRBD2. Losses at the gene ends were 6 bases for V and 5 bases for J; bases not matched to a gene: 5. Germline V gene sequence: CDR1 MNHEY, CDR2 SVGAGI. The length of the CDR3 is 14 residues.

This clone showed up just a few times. This CDR3 is CASSPRLAGADNEQFF. The CDR3 DNA is TGTGCCAGCAGCCCAAGGCTAGCGGGAGCGGACAATGAGCAGTTCTTC. This sequence joins TRBV25-1 and TRBJ2-1; 10 positions match TRBD2. CDR1 MGHDK and CDR2 SYGVNS come from the germline V gene. The CDR3 is 16 amino acids. Trimming removed 6 bases from V and 5 bases from J; junction bases left unmatched: 10. Using reference TRBV25-1 and TRBJ2-1 for the parts outside the CDR3, the full variable domain is EADIYQTPRYLVIGTGKKITLECSQTMGHDKMYWYQQDPGMELHLIHYSYGVNSTEKGDLSSESTVSRIRTEHFPLTLESARPSHTSQYLCASSPRLAGADNEQFFGPGTRLTVL.

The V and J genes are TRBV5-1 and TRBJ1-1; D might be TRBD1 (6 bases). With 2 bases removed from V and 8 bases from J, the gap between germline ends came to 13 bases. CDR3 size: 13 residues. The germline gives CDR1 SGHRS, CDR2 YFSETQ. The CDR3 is CASSLTGNVEAFF. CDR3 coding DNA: TGCGCCAGCAGCTTAACAGGGAACGTAGAAGCTTTCTTT. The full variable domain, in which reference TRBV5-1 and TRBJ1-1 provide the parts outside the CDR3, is KAGVTQTPRYLIKTRGQQVTLSCSPISGHRSVSWYQQTPGQGLQFLFEYFSETQRNKGNFPGRFSGRQFSNSRSEMNVSTLELGDSALYLCASSLTGNVEAFFGQGTRLTVV.

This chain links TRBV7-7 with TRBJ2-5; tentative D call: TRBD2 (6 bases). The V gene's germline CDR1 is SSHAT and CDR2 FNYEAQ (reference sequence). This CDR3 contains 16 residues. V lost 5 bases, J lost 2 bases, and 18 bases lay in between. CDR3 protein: CASSPGRLVQQETQYF. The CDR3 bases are TGTGCCAGCAGCCCGGGACGACTAGTACAACAAGAGACCCAGTACTTC.

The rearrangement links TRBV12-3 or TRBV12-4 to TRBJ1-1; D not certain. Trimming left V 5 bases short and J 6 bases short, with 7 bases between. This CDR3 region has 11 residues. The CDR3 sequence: CASSERAEAFF. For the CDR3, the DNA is TGTGCCAGCAGTGAACGGGCTGAAGCTTTCTTT.

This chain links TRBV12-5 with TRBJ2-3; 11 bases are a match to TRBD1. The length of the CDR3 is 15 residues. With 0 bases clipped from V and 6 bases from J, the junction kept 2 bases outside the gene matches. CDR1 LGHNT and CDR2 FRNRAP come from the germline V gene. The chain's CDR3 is CASGLVGQGGDTQYF. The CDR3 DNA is TGTGCTAGTGGTTTGGTGGGACAGGGGGGCGATACGCAGTATTTT.

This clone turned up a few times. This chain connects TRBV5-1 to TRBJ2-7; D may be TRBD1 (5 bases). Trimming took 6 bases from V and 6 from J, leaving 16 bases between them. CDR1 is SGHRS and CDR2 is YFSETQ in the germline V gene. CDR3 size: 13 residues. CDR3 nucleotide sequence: TGCGCCAGCACCCCTTCTGGGGCAGGCGAGCAGTACTTC. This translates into CASTPSGAGEQYF.

The CDR3 sequence: CASQTSGGETQYF. CDR3 nucleotide sequence: TGCGCCAGCCAGACTAGCGGTGGGGAGACCCAGTACTTC. The rearrangement links TRBV5-1 to TRBJ2-5; TRBD2 matches 9 bases. The CDR3 totals 13 residues. Trimming removed 7 bases from V and 5 bases from J; junction bases left unmatched: 6. Germline assignment: CDR1 SGHRS and CDR2 YFSETQ.

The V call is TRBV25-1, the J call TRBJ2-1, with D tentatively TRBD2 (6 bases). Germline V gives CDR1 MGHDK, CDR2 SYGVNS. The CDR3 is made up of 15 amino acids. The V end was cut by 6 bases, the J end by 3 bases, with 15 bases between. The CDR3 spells CASSLSGLRYNEQFF. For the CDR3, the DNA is TGTGCCAGCAGCTTGAGCGGGTTGCGCTACAATGAGCAGTTCTTC.

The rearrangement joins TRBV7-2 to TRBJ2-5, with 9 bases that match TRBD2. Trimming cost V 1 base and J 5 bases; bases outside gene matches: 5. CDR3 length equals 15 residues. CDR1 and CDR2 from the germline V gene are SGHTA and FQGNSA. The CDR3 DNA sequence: TGTGCCAGCAGCTTAGAACTAGCGGGCTTGGAGACCCAGTACTTC. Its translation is CASSLELAGLETQYF.

Here the CDR3 reads CASSLGTSGGDTQYF. CDR3 bases: TGCGCCAGCAGCTTGGGAACCAGCGGGGGTGATACGCAGTATTTT. This chain uses TRBV5-1 with TRBJ2-3; 8 bases agree with TRBD2. Per the germline V gene, CDR1 is SGHRS and CDR2 is YFSETQ. The CDR3 has 15 residues. Trimming removed 0 bases from V and 6 bases from J; junction bases left unmatched: 6.